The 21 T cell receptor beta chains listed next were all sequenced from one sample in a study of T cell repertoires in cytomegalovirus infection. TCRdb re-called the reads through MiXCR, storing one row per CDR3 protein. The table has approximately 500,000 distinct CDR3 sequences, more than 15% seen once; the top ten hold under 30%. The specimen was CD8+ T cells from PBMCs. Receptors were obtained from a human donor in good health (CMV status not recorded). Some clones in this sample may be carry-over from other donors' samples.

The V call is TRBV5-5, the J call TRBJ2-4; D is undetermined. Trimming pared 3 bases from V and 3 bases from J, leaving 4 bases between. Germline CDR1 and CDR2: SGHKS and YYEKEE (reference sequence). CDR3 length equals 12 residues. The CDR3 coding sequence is TGTGCCAGCAGCTGGGGCAAAAACATTCAGTACTTC. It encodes CASSWGKNIQYF.

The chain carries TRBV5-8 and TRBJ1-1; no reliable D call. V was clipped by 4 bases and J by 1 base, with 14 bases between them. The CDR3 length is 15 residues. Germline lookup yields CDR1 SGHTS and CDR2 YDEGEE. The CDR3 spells CASSPSGMWNTEAFF. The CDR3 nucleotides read TGTGCCAGCAGCCCTTCGGGTATGTGGAACACTGAAGCTTTCTTT.

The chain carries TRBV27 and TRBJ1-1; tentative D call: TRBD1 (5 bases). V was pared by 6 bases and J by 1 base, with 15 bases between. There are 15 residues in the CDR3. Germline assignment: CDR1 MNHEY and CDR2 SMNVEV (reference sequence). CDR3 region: CASRPPGPWNTEAFF. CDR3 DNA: TGTGCCAGCAGACCCCCGGGACCGTGGAACACTGAAGCTTTCTTT.

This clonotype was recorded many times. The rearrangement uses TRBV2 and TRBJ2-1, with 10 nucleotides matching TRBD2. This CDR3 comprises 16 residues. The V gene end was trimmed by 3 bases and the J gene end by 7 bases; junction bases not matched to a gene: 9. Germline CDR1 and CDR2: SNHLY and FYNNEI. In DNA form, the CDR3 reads TGTGCCAGCAGTGACCTTTGGACTAGCGGTTTGAATGAGCAGTTCTTC. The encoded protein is CASSDLWTSGLNEQFF.

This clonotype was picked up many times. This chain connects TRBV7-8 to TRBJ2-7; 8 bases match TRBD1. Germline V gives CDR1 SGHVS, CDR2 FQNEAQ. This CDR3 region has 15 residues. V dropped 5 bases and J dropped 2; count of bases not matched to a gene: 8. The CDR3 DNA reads TGTGCCAGCAGCCTTACCGGGACAGGTACCTACGAGCAGTACTTC. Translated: CASSLTGTGTYEQYF.

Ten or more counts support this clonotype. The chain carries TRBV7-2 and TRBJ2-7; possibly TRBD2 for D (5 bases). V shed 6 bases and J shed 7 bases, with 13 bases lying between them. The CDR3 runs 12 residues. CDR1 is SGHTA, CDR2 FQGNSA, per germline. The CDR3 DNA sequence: TGTGCCAGCAGTCCCCTAGCACGGGAGCAGTACTTC. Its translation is CASSPLAREQYF.

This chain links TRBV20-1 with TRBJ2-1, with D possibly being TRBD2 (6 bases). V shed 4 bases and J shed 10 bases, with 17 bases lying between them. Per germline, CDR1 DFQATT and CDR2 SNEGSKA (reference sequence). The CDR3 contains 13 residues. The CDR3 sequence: CSATPGLPREQFF. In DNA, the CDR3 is TGCAGTGCTACCCCGGGACTCCCCCGAGAGCAGTTCTTC.

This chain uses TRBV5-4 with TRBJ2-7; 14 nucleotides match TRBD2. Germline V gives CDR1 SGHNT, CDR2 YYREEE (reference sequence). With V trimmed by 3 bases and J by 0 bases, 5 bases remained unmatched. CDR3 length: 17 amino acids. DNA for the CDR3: TGTGCCAGCAGCTCGGGACTAGCGGGGGAGAGCTCCTACGAGCAGTACTTC. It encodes CASSSGLAGESSYEQYF.

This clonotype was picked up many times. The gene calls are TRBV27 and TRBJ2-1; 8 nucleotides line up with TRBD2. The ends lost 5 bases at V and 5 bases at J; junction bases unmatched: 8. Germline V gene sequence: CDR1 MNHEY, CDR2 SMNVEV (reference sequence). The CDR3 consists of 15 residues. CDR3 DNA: TGTGCCAGCAGTAGACTAGCGATCGAAAACAATGAGCAGTTCTTC. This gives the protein CASSRLAIENNEQFF.

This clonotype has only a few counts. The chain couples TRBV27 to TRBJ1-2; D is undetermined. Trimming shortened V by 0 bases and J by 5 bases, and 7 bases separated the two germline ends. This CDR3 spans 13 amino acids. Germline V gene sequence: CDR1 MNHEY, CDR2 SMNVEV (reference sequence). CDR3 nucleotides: TGTGCCAGCAGTTTATCCCTGGGGTATGGCTACACCTTC. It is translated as CASSLSLGYGYTF.

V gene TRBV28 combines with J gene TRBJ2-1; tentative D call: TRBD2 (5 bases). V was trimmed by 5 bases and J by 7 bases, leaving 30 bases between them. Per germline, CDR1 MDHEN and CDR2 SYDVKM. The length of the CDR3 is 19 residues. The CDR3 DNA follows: TGTGCCAGCAGTCCGCGCACCATGGTAGGAGGAGGTCTGGGGAATGAGCAGTTCTTC. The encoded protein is CASSPRTMVGGGLGNEQFF.

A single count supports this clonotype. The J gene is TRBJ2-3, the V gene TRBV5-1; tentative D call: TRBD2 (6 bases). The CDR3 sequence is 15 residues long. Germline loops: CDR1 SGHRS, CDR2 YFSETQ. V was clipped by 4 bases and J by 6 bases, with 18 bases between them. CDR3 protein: CASSVGTGGVDTQYF. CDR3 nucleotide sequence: TGCGCCAGCAGCGTCGGGACTGGGGGAGTCGATACGCAGTATTTT.

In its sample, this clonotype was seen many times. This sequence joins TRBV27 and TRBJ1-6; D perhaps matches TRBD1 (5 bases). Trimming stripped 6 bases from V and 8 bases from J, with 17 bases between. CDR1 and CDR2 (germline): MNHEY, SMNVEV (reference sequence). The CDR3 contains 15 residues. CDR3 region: CASSREGQGYSPLHF. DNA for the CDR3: TGTGCCAGCAGCCGAGAAGGGCAGGGATATTCACCCCTCCACTTT.

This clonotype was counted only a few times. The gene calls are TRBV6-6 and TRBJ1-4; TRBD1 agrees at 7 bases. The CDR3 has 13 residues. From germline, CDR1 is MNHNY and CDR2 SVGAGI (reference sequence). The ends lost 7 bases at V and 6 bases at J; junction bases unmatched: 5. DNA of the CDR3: TGTGCCAGCAAACCCACAGGGGATGAAAAACTGTTTTTT. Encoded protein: CASKPTGDEKLFF.

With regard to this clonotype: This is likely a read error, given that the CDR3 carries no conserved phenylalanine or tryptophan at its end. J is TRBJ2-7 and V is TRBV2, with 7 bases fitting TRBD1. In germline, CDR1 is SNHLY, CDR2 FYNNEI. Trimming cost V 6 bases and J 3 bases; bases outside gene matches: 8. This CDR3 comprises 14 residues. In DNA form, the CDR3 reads TGTGCCAGCAGAGATCCGGGACAGAACTACGAGCAGTACTTA. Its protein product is CASRDPGQNYEQYL.

For the CDR3, the DNA is TGTGCCAGCAGTTTATGGCGAGATACGCAGTATTTT. This codes for CASSLWRDTQYF. The chain uses TRBV28 and TRBJ2-3; the D is unclear. V lost 0 bases and J lost 5, with 3 bases in between. The CDR3 extends over 12 amino acids. The germline CDR1 and CDR2 sequences are MDHEN and SYDVKM.

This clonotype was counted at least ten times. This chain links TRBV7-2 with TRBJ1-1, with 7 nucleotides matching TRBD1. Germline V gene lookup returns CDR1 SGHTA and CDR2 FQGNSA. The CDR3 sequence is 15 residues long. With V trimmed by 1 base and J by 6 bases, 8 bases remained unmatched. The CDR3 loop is CASSLEGQSSSEAFF. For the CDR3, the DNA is TGTGCCAGCAGCTTAGAGGGACAGTCTTCGTCTGAAGCTTTCTTT. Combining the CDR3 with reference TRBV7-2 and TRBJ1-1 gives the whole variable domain GAGVSQSPSNKVTEKGKDVELRCDPISGHTALYWYRQSLGQGLEFLIYFQGNSAPDKSGLPSDRFSAERTGGSVSTLTIQRTQQEDSAVYLCASSLEGQSSSEAFFGQGTRLTVV.

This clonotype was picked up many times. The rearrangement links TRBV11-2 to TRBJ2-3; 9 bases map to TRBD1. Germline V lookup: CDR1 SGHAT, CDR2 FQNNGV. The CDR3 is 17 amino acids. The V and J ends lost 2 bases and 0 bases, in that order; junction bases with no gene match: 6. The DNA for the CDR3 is TGTGCCAGCAGCTTACCCGGGACAGGGTTTAGCACAGATACGCAGTATTTT. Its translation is CASSLPGTGFSTDTQYF.

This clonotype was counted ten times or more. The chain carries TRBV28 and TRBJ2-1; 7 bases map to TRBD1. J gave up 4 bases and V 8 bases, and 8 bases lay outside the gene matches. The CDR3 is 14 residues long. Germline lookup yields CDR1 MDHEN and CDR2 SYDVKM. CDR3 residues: CASAGTAVYNEQFF. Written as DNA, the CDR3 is TGTGCCAGCGCCGGGACAGCGGTTTACAATGAGCAGTTCTTC.

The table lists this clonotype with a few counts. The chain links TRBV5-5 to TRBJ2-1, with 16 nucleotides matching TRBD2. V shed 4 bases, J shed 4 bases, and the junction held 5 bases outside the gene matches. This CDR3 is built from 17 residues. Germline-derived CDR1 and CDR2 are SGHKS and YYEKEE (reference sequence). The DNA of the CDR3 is TGTGCCAGCAGCGCGGGACTAGCGGGAGGGAGATACAATGAGCAGTTCTTC. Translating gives CASSAGLAGGRYNEQFF.

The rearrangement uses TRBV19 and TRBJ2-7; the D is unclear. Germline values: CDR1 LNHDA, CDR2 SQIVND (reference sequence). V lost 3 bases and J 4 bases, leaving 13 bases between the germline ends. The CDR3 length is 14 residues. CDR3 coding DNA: TGTGCCAGTAGTATGGTCCTCGGAGAATACGAGCAGTACTTC. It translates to CASSMVLGEYEQYF.